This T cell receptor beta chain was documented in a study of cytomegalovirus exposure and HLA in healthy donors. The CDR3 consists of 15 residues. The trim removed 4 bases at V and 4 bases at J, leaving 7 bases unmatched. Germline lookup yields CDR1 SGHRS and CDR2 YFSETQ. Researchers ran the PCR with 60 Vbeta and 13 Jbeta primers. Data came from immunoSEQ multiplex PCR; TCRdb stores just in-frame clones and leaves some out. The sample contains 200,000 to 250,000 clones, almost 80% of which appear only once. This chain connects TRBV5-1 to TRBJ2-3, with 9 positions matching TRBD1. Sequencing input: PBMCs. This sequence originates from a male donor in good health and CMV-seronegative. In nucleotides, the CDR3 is TGCGCCAGCAGCCGGCGGACAGGGGTCCCAGATACGCAGTATTTT. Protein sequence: CASSRRTGVPDTQYF.